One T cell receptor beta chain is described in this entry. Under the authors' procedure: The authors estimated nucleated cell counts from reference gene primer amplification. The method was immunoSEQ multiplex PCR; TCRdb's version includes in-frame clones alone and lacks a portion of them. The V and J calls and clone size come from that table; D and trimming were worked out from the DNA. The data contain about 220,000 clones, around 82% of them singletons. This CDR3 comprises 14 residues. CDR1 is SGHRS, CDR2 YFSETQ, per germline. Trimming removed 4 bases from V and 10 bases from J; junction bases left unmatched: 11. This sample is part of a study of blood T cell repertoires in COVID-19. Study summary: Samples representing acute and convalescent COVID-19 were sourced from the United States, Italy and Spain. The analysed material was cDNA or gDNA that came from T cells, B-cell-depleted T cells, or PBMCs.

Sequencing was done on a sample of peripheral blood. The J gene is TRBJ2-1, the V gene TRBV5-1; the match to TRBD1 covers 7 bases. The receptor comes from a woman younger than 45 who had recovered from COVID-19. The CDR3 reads CASSPPPTGPEQFF. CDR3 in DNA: TGCGCCAGCAGCCCCCCTCCGACAGGGCCAGAGCAGTTCTTC.